This passage covers 11 T cell receptor beta chains from one sample sequenced in a study of shared clonotypes between healthy human individuals. The naive CD8 population came from CD45RO-negative cells selected for CCR7, without terminally differentiated effector memory CD45RA+ cells. Produced via immunoSEQ multiplex PCR; TCRdb's table is partial and in-frame only. The sample includes 660,000 or so clones, 95% to 96% of them seen just once. Material: naive CD8+ T cells sorted from blood. The receptors derive from a woman aged 25 to 39 in good health.

The chain carries TRBV5-4 and TRBJ2-5; tentative D call: TRBD2 (6 bases). The CDR3 sequence is 15 residues long. V lost 2 bases and J lost 2, with 13 bases in between. The germline V gene encodes CDR1 SGHNT and CDR2 YYREEE (reference sequence). The CDR3 DNA sequence: TGTGCCAGCAGCTTCTTTGTTAGCGGTCAAGAGACCCAGTACTTC. It translates to CASSFFVSGQETQYF.

The V call is TRBV5-1, the J call TRBJ2-1; 8 bases are a match to TRBD2. The CDR3 spans 15 residues. Germline V gives CDR1 SGHRS, CDR2 YFSETQ. With V trimmed by 1 base and J by 7 bases, 7 bases remained unmatched. CDR3 DNA sequence: TGCGCCAGCAGCTTGACCGGGACTAGTGGTAATGAGCAGTTCTTC. Residues: CASSLTGTSGNEQFF.

There are a few counts of this clone. This rearrangement joins TRBV27 to TRBJ1-2, with D hard to call. CDR1 MNHEY and CDR2 SMNVEV come from the germline V gene (reference sequence). This CDR3 has 15 amino acids. The V and J ends lost 0 bases and 1 base respectively, with 9 bases between them. As DNA, the CDR3 is TGTGCCAGCAGTTTATCGATCAGAATTAACTATGGCTACACCTTC. Translation: CASSLSIRINYGYTF.

This clone was counted a few times. The genes are TRBV27 and TRBJ2-1; D unresolved. Trimming took 3 bases from V and 10 from J, leaving 7 bases between them. The CDR3 extends over 11 amino acids. Looked up from germline, CDR1 is MNHEY and CDR2 is SMNVEV (reference sequence). In DNA, the CDR3 is TGTGCCAGCAGTTTTGGGCGGGAGCAGTTCTTC. As protein: CASSFGREQFF.

This clone came up a few times. The chain is built from TRBV2 and TRBJ2-7, with D tentatively TRBD2 (5 bases). Germline-derived CDR1 and CDR2 are SNHLY and FYNNEI. Deletions cut 6 bases from V and 5 bases from J, with 5 bases between. The length of the CDR3 is 10 residues. The CDR3 DNA reads TGTGCCAGCAGGCGGGACGAGCAGTACTTC. Protein sequence: CASRRDEQYF.

The J gene is TRBJ1-3, the V gene TRBV7-9; D is undetermined. The V gene's germline CDR1 is SEHNR and CDR2 FQNEAQ (reference sequence). This CDR3 is 14 amino acids long. V was shortened by 3 bases and J by 2 bases, with 8 bases between the two germline ends. This CDR3 reads CASSLVATGNTIYF. The CDR3 DNA reads TGTGCCAGCAGCTTGGTAGCCACTGGAAACACCATATATTTT.

This chain connects TRBV2 to TRBJ2-7, with TRBD1 identical over 8 bases. The CDR3 sequence is 14 residues long. From germline, CDR1 is SNHLY and CDR2 FYNNEI. Trimming at V came to 6 bases and at J to 6 bases, leaving 10 bases not matched to a gene. CDR3 DNA sequence: TGTGCCAGCAGCACGGGACAGGCAGGTCTCGAGCAGTACTTC. It yields the protein CASSTGQAGLEQYF.

The genes are TRBV14 and TRBJ2-5; 8 bases are a match to TRBD2. This CDR3 contains 17 residues. Germline V lookup: CDR1 SGHDN, CDR2 FVKESK. V dropped 4 bases and J dropped 1; count of bases not matched to a gene: 11. For the CDR3, the DNA is TGTGCCAGCAGCCCATCCTGGCCGGGAGGGCTCCAAGAGACCCAGTACTTC. This gives the protein CASSPSWPGGLQETQYF.

V is TRBV4-2 and J is TRBJ2-7, with 8 bases matching TRBD2. Trimming cost V 5 bases and J 4 bases; bases outside gene matches: 10. The CDR3 length is 15 residues. Germline V gene data show CDR1 as LGHNA and CDR2 as YNFKEQ. In nucleotides, the CDR3 is TGTGCCAGCAGCTTGCGTGCAGCGGGAGTTTACGAGCAGTACTTC. Translating it yields CASSLRAAGVYEQYF.

This clone has a single count. The chain employs TRBV7-2 and TRBJ2-7; TRBD2 matches at 14 bases. In germline, CDR1 is SGHTA, CDR2 FQGNSA. V was clipped by 1 base and J by 5 bases; unmatched bases: 7. The CDR3 length is 17 residues. CDR3 amino acids: CASSLVGGLAGVHEQYF. The CDR3 bases are TGTGCCAGCAGCTTAGTGGGGGGACTAGCGGGAGTACACGAGCAGTACTTC. The full variable domain, rest sourced from reference TRBV7-2 and TRBJ2-7, is GAGVSQSPSNKVTEKGKDVELRCDPISGHTALYWYRQSLGQGLEFLIYFQGNSAPDKSGLPSDRFSAERTGGSVSTLTIQRTQQEDSAVYLCASSLVGGLAGVHEQYFGPGTRLTVT.

V is TRBV9 and J is TRBJ1-1; D unresolved. This CDR3 region has 14 residues. Germline CDR1 SGDLS, CDR2 YYNGEE. The V gene lost 0 bases and the J gene lost 2 bases, with 8 bases spanning the gap. The CDR3 coding sequence is TGTGCCAGCAGCGTAGGGAGCAGAAACACTGAAGCTTTCTTT. Encoded protein: CASSVGSRNTEAFF.